This TCR beta chain stems from a study of T cells expressing NK-cell markers. Reprocessing the 5' RACE reads, TCRdb reports a single entry for every CDR3 protein and omits DNA. The data include 300,000 or so distinct CDR3 sequences; the top ten clones carry roughly 4.2%. Germline V gene lookup returns CDR1 SGDLS and CDR2 YYNGEE. CDR3 length: 15 residues. The receptor was isolated from a woman aged 18-69 years in good health. The chain joins TRBV9 to TRBJ1-1; TCRdb names TRBD1, which stays unverified in the absence of DNA. What was sequenced was blood T cells: a sorted CD56 or NKG2C T cell subset, CD4+ or CD8+ T cells, or bulk PBMC T cells (not recorded which). The CDR3 protein is CASSVEGRRNTEAFF.